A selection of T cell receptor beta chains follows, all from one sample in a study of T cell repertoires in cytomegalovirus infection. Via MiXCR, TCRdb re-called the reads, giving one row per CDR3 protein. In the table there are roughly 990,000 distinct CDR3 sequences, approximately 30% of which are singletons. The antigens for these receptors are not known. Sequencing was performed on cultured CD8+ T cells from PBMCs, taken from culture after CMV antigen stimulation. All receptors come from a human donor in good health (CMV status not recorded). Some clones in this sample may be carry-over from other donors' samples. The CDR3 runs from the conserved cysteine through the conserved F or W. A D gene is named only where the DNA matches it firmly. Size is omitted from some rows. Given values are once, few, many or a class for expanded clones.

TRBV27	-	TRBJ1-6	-	CASSLGAGARGSPLHF	TGTGCCAGCAGTTTAGGAGCAGGGGCACGAGGATCACCCCTCCACTTT
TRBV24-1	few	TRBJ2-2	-	CATTKSTSPTGELFF	TGTGCCACCACAAAGTCTACCTCACCCACCGGGGAGCTGTTTTTT
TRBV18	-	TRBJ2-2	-	CASSLYANTGELFF	TGTGCCAGCTCCCTCTACGCGAACACCGGGGAGCTGTTTTTT
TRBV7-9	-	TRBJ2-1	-	CASSLVQGRFDEQFF	TGTGCCAGCAGCTTAGTCCAGGGGCGGTTCGATGAGCAGTTCTTC
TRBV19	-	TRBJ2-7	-	CASSIGGELYEQYF	TGTGCCAGTAGTATAGGGGGGGAACTCTACGAGCAGTACTTC
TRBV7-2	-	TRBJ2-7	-	CVSSFGLVSYEQYF	TGTGTCAGCAGCTTTGGACTCGTCTCCTACGAGCAGTACTTC
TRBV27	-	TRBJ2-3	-	CASIHLLDTQYF	TGTGCCAGCATCCATCTGCTGGATACGCAGTATTTT
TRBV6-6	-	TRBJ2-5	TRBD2	CASSYGTSGGAQETQYF	TGTGCCAGCAGTTACGGGACTAGCGGGGGGGCCCAGGAGACCCAGTACTTC
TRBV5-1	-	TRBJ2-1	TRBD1	CASSFHWTGEAYNEQFF	TGCGCCAGCAGCTTTCACTGGACAGGGGAAGCATACAATGAGCAGTTCTTC
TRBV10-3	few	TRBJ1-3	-	CAGGAGNTIYF	TGTGCCGGAGGGGCGGGAAACACCATATATTTT
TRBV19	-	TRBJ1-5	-	CASSYKVRSNQPQHF	TGTGCCAGTAGTTACAAGGTCCGTAGCAATCAGCCCCAGCATTTT
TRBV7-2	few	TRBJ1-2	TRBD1	CASSLPRQGINYGYTF	TGTGCCAGCAGCTTACCCCGACAGGGGATTAACTATGGCTACACCTTC
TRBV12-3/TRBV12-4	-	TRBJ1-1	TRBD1	CASSLPGTGKTEAFF	TGTGCCAGCAGTCTACCCGGGACAGGGAAAACTGAAGCTTTCTTT
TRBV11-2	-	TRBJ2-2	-	CASIVTGPNTGELFF	TGTGCCAGCATCGTCACAGGGCCGAACACCGGGGAGCTGTTTTTT
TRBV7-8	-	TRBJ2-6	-	CASSLRTGSRANVLTF	TGTGCCAGCAGCCTACGGACTGGGAGTAGGGCCAACGTCCTGACTTTC
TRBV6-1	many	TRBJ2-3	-	CASSVDSTDTQYF	TGTGCCAGCAGTGTGGACAGCACAGATACGCAGTATTTT
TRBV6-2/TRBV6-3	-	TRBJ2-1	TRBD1	CASKSGGPYNEQFF	TGTGCCAGTAAGTCAGGGGGCCCCTACAATGAGCAGTTCTTC
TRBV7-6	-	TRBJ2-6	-	CASSSYGGQVAGANVLTF	TGTGCCAGCAGCTCCTATGGGGGACAAGTCGCTGGGGCCAACGTCCTGACTTTC
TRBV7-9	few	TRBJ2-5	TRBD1	CASSLEDRGIQETQYF	TGTGCCAGCAGTTTGGAGGACAGGGGGATACAAGAGACCCAGTACTTC
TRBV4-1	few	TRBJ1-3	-	CASSLTGNSGNTIYF	TGCGCCAGCAGCCTTACGGGTAACTCTGGAAACACCATATATTTT
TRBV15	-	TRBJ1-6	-	CATRPLGGLASPLHF	TGTGCCACCAGGCCCCTAGGGGGTTTGGCTTCACCCCTCCACTTT
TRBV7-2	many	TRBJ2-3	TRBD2	CASSPWTSGGPADTQYF	TGTGCCAGCAGTCCTTGGACTAGCGGGGGCCCTGCAGATACGCAGTATTTT
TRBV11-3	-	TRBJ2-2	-	CASSLDRGFGYPGELFF	TGTGCCAGCAGCTTAGATAGAGGATTTGGATATCCCGGGGAGCTGTTTTTT
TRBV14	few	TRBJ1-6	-	CASSPSDSSYNSPLHF	TGTGCCAGCAGCCCCTCAGACAGTTCCTATAATTCACCCCTCCACTTT
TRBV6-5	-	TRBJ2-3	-	CASSSLLFSTDTQYF	TGTGCCAGCAGTTCTTTACTGTTTAGCACAGATACGCAGTATTTT
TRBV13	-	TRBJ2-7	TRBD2	CASSPRASGVGEQYF	TGTGCCAGCAGCCCCCGGGCTAGCGGGGTGGGCGAGCAGTACTTC
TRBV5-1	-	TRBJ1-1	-	CASREAGSSDTEAFF	TGCGCCAGCAGGGAGGCAGGGTCGTCGGACACTGAAGCTTTCTTT
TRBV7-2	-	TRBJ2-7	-	CASSRDISYEQYF	TGTGCCAGCAGCAGGGACATTTCCTACGAGCAGTACTTC
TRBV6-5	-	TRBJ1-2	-	CASTSAGRIGYTF	TGTGCCAGCACCTCGGCAGGGCGAATTGGCTACACCTTC
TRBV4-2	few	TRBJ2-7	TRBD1	CASSQGGVQGDYEQYF	TGTGCCAGCAGCCAAGGAGGGGTACAGGGGGACTACGAGCAGTACTTC
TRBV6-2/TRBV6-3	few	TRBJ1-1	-	CASAVKAEAFF	TGTGCCAGTGCTGTCAAGGCTGAAGCTTTCTTT
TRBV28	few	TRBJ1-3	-	CATDRFSGNTIYF	TGTGCCACAGACAGGTTCTCTGGAAACACCATATATTTT
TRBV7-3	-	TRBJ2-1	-	CASSSGSGYYNEQFF	TGTGCCAGCAGCTCCGGGAGCGGGTATTACAATGAGCAGTTCTTC
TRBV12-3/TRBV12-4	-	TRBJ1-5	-	CASSMEGSNQPQHF	TGTGCCAGCAGTATGGAGGGGAGCAATCAGCCCCAGCATTTT
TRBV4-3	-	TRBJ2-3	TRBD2	CASSLRLATSTDTQYF	TGCGCCAGCAGCCTCAGACTAGCCACTAGCACAGATACGCAGTATTTT
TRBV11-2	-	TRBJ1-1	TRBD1	CASSGRTGDNKPEAFF	TGTGCCAGCAGCGGGCGGACAGGGGATAACAAGCCTGAAGCTTTCTTT
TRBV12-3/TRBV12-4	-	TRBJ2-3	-	CASGLALDLVSTDTQYF	TGTGCCAGCGGTTTAGCGCTTGACCTAGTATCCACAGATACGCAGTATTTT